These T cell receptor beta chains were read from a single sample in a study of control samples from healthy donors and cancer patients. TCRdb keeps only in-frame clones here, not all; method: immunoSEQ multiplex PCR. The sample has about 180,000 clones; around 90% are singletons. The sequencing sample was made of blood. The receptors come from a man aged 30 to 45 in good health. The conserved cysteine and the conserved F or W are not part of the CDR3 here.

CDR3: ASSEGYQPQH; J: TRBJ1-5; V: TRBV19; length: 10
CDR3: AWDRRVGGNYEQY; J: TRBJ2-7; V: TRBV30; length: 13
CDR3: ASSLGGGTEAF; J: TRBJ1-1; V: TRBV27; length: 11
CDR3: ASSPGQGTYGYT; J: TRBJ1-2; V: TRBV10-1; length: 12
CDR3: ASSQDLGKGNTIY; J: TRBJ1-3; V: TRBV4-2; length: 13
CDR3: ASSGGETGGETQY; J: TRBJ2-5; V: TRBV7-9; length: 13
CDR3: ASSQMVMGGGRNNEQF; J: TRBJ2-1; V: TRBV3-1/TRBV3-2; length: 16
CDR3: ASSLFATGYT; J: TRBJ1-2; V: TRBV28; length: 10
CDR3: ASSVGTSNEQF; J: TRBJ2-1; V: TRBV9; length: 11
CDR3: ATRDSSGEKLF; J: TRBJ1-4; V: TRBV28; length: 11
CDR3: ASSYTGKETQY; J: TRBJ2-5; V: TRBV6-5; length: 11
CDR3: ASSPPSGAVLGEQY; J: TRBJ2-7; V: TRBV14; length: 14
CDR3: ASRSGNYNSPLH; J: TRBJ1-6; V: TRBV5-1; length: 12
CDR3: ASSQVDRAFYGYT; J: TRBJ1-2; V: TRBV5-4; length: 13
CDR3: ASSLGATGANVLT; J: TRBJ2-6; V: TRBV7-7; length: 13
CDR3: ASSFQGAKGNTIY; J: TRBJ1-3; V: TRBV5-6; length: 13
CDR3: AWSERGRGSYNEQF; J: TRBJ2-1; V: TRBV30; length: 14
CDR3: ASSLDRGNYGYT; J: TRBJ1-2; V: TRBV5-4; length: 12
CDR3: ASSPRAGMNTEAF; J: TRBJ1-1; V: TRBV19; length: 13
CDR3: ASSLAWVSGEF; J: TRBJ2-1; V: TRBV7-2; length: 11